Shown below are 16 T cell receptor beta chains from a single sample sequenced in a study of tumor-infiltrating lymphocytes in primary liver carcinoma. The investigators made TCR beta cDNA from 400 to 500 ng total RNA, using a constant-region primer. Slightly modified ARM-PCR with three nested multiplex PCR rounds yielded TCR beta libraries. Running 10 cycles apiece, the first two PCR rounds relied on TRBV1-TRBV30 forward primers together with a C-beta reverse primer. TCRdb processed the multiplex PCR reads anew with MiXCR; each CDR3 protein has one entry. Here the sample spans about 210,000 distinct CDR3 sequences, around 81% being singletons. Total RNA and DNA came together from approximately 20-30 mg of bulk tissue without cell sorting. The sample was tumor tissue from primary liver carcinoma. These receptors were taken from a man aged 40-50 years with primary liver carcinoma and hepatitis B virus infection.

With regard to this clonotype: A much larger clonotype is one base distant, so this may be a read error. V gene TRBV6-1 combines with J gene TRBJ1-1; 9 nucleotides align to TRBD1. Germline V gives CDR1 MNHNS, CDR2 SASEGT. The CDR3 is 15 amino acids. J lost 8 bases, V lost 5 bases, and 12 bases had no gene match. The chain's CDR3 is CASSPTGGGGREAFF. CDR3 sequence (DNA): TGTGCCAGCAGTCCCACAGGGGGCGGAGGACGAGAAGCTTTCTTT.

Regarding this clonotype: A much larger clone is a single base away; this may be a read error. This chain connects TRBV28 to TRBJ2-7, with D possibly matching TRBD2 (6 bases). The V and J ends lost 8 bases and 5 bases respectively, with 19 bases between them. The germline CDR1 and CDR2 sequences are MDHEN and SYDVKM. The CDR3 sequence is 14 residues long. The CDR3 spells CASPVGTGTHEQYF. The DNA for the CDR3 is TGTGCCAGCCCCGTCGGGACTGGCACCCACGAGCAGTACTTC.

Points on this clonotype: Given a much more abundant clone one base away, this may be a read error. The rearrangement uses TRBV10-3 and TRBJ2-1, with TRBD2 matching over 7 bases. The germline CDR1 and CDR2 sequences are ENHRY and SYGVKD. This CDR3 region has 12 residues. CDR3 residues: CTAGREDNEQFF. The CDR3 DNA sequence: TGTACAGCAGGGAGGGAAGACAATGAGCAGTTCTTC.

Of note for this clonotype: This clone may be a read error of a much larger clone one base away. The chain has TRBV5-1 and TRBJ2-5; possibly TRBD1 or TRBD2 for D (5 bases each). This CDR3 has 17 residues. The V gene's germline CDR1 is SGHRS and CDR2 YFSETQ. Between the trimmed V and J ends, which lost 5 bases and 5 bases, there was a span of 25 bases. The CDR3 sequence: CASSWGPTGPEGETQYF. The CDR3 nucleotides read TGCGCCAGCAGTTGGGGACCCACGGGCCCTGAGGGGGAGACCCAGTACTTC.

This clonotype was found a few times. Being one base from a much bigger clone, this may be a read error. The V and J genes are TRBV7-9 and TRBJ1-1; TRBD1 might be the D (6 bases). Per the germline V gene, CDR1 is SEHNR and CDR2 is FQNEAQ (reference sequence). CDR3 length: 14 residues. This CDR3 reads CASSSQQGSPEVFF. The CDR3 region has the DNA TGTGCCAGCAGCTCTCAACAGGGCTCCCCTGAAGTTTTCTTT.

As for this clonotype: This could be a read error, since a much larger clone is one nucleotide away. V and J are TRBV25-1 and TRBJ2-2; D gene unclear. V was trimmed by 5 bases and J by 0 bases, leaving 7 bases between them. Germline CDR1 is MGHDK and CDR2 is SYGVNS. CDR3 length: 14 residues. Written as DNA, the CDR3 is TGTGCCAGCAGTTACCTTGCGAACACCGGGGAGCTGTTTTTT. It encodes CASSYLANTGELFF.

This clonotype was recorded only once. The gene calls are TRBV5-4 and TRBJ2-4, with D perhaps matching TRBD2 (6 bases). The V gene's germline CDR1 is SGHNT and CDR2 YYREEE (reference sequence). There are 15 residues in the CDR3. Trimming left V 6 bases short and J 3 bases short, with 16 bases between. The DNA of the CDR3 is TGTGCCAGCATCTTCGGGGGATTTGTCAAAAACATTCAGTACTTC. Translating it yields CASIFGGFVKNIQYF.

Details on this clonotype: It is likely a read error, because the conserved phenylalanine at the end of the CDR3 is missing. The chain combines TRBV7-9 with TRBJ2-5; D ambiguous. V was cut by 5 bases and J by 5 bases, with 9 bases left in between. Germline V gives CDR1 SEHNR, CDR2 FQNEAQ (reference sequence). The CDR3 extends over 12 amino acids. The CDR3 loop is CASSPEVETQYY. CDR3 nucleotides: TGTGCCAGCAGCCCAGAGGTGGAGACCCAGTACTAC.

Of note for this clonotype: No conserved phenylalanine or tryptophan is present at the end of the CDR3, so a read error is the likely explanation. This sequence joins TRBV5-6 and TRBJ1-1; D is ambiguous. Germline loops: CDR1 SGHDT, CDR2 YYEEEE. Trimming took off 4 bases at V and 2 bases at J, with 12 bases between the two ends. The CDR3 loop spans 14 amino acids. CDR3 region: CASSPVGSNTEAFL. Written as DNA, the CDR3 is TGTGCCAGCAGCCCCGTGGGATCAAACACTGAAGCTTTCTTA.

As concerns this clonotype: The junction differs from germline at one of its ends, possibly a read error. The V and J genes are TRBV29-1 and TRBJ2-1; D is unresolved. Germline CDR1 is SQVTM and CDR2 is ANQGSEA. The CDR3 loop spans 11 amino acids. CDR3 sequence: CGVRYIQMQFF. The CDR3, as DNA: TGCGGCGTGAGATACATACAGATGCAGTTCTTC.

On this clonotype itself: The junction and the germline gene differ at one end; a read error may be behind it. This chain uses TRBV7-3 with TRBJ2-1; D perhaps matches TRBD1 (6 bases). Looked up from germline, CDR1 is SGHTA and CDR2 is FQGTGA. CDR3 length: 13 amino acids. The CDR3 sequence is CASSLGQNNEQSF. In DNA form, the CDR3 reads TGTGCCAGCAGCTTAGGACAGAACAATGAGCAGTCCTTC.

The sample holds a few counts of this clonotype. The chain links TRBV20-1 to TRBJ1-1; D perhaps matches TRBD1 (6 bases). From germline, CDR1 is DFQATT and CDR2 SNEGSKA (reference sequence). This CDR3 has 12 amino acids. Trimming removed 4 bases at V and 10 bases at J, with 16 bases between. CDR3 DNA: TGCAGTGCTATCAGGCAGGGGCTGATAGCTTTCTTT. It yields the protein CSAIRQGLIAFF.

A word on this clonotype: At one end, the junction sequence differs from germline, possibly due to a read error. The V gene is TRBV30, the J gene TRBJ2-1; D gene uncertain. The CDR3 loop spans 11 amino acids. Germline V gene lookup returns CDR1 GTSNPN and CDR2 SVGIG (reference sequence). This CDR3 is CAWSLLNEQSF. CDR3 nucleotides: TGTGCCTGGAGCCTCCTCAATGAGCAGTCCTTC. Variable domain in full (rest from reference TRBV30 and TRBJ2-1): SQTIHQWPATLVQPVGSPLSLECTVEGTSNPNLYWYRQAAGRGLQLLFYSVGIGQISSEVPQNLSASRPQDRQFILSSKKLLLSDSGFYLCAWSLLNEQSFGPGTRLTVL.

The chain has TRBV29-1 and TRBJ1-5; D may be TRBD1 (6 bases). The CDR3 is 14 amino acids. Trimming took off 4 bases at V and 15 bases at J, with 25 bases between the two ends. Per the germline V gene, CDR1 is SQVTM and CDR2 is ANQGSEA. DNA for the CDR3: TGCAGCGTTGGATACACAGGGAACCGACAGTCCCTGCATTTT. The encoded protein is CSVGYTGNRQSLHF.

A word on this clonotype: One end of the junction does not line up with germline, which may come from a read error. The J gene is TRBJ2-2, the V gene TRBV11-2, with D possibly being TRBD1 or TRBD2 (5 bases each). The CDR3 covers 18 residues. The germline V gene has CDR1 SGHAT and CDR2 FQNNGV. The CDR3 sequence: CVSIITATWMVGTGELFF. The CDR3 region has the DNA TGTGTCAGCATCATCACCGCTACATGGATGGTGGGGACCGGTGAGCTGTTTTTT.

This clonotype came up many times. This rearrangement joins TRBV5-6 to TRBJ2-7; the D is unclear. V dropped 4 bases and J dropped 5 bases, with 10 bases sitting between them. Germline V lookup: CDR1 SGHDT, CDR2 YYEEEE. The CDR3 is 12 amino acids. The CDR3 is CASSQIPHEQYF. The CDR3, as DNA: TGTGCCAGCAGCCAAATACCCCACGAGCAGTACTTC.